The TCR beta chain described here comes from a study of siplizumab effects on memory and regulatory T cells. The repertoire was sequenced with immunoSEQ multiplex PCR; TCRdb's copy has only in-frame clones and lacks some. Of tens of thousands of clones in the sample, 80% to 90% were seen once. The CDR3 is 15 amino acids. Germline CDR1 LNHDA, CDR2 SQIVND (reference sequence). V was cut by 7 bases and J by 11 bases, with 26 bases left in between. Notes on this clone: Its antigen is still unknown.

Notes on the study in general: It was never confirmed that proliferating Tregs from siplizumab cultures were suppressive. Apparently key alloresponse contributors, naive T cells also seemed more diverse than memory cells.

The sequenced material came from Tregs sorted from blood. The receptor was isolated from a human donor in good health. The rearrangement links TRBV19 to TRBJ1-2; D possibly corresponds to TRBD1 (6 bases). CDR3 sequence reads: CASTLRTAGHFSYTF. DNA for the CDR3: TGTGCCAGTACCCTACGAACCGCGGGACACTTTAGTTACACCTTC.